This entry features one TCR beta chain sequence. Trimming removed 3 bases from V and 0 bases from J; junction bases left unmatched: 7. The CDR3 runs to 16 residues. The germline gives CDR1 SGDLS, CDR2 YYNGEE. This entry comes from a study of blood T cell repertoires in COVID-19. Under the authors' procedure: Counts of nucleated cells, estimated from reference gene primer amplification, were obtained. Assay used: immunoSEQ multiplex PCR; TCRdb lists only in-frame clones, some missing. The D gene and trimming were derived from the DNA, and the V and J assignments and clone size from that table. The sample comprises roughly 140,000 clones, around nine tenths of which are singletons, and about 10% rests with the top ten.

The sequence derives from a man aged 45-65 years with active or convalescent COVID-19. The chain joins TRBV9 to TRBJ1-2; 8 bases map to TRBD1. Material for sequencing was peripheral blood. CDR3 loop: CASSERTGSPNYGYTF. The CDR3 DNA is TGTGCCAGCAGCGAAAGGACAGGGTCTCCTAACTATGGCTACACCTTC.